This T cell receptor (beta chain) was profiled in a study of tumor-infiltrating lymphocytes in primary liver carcinoma. Study-level background: The five patients, who were men and women, ranged in age from 30 to 69 years.

From unsorted bulk tissue weighing roughly 18-31 mg, DNA and RNA were co-extracted. Five discrete regions of every tumor underwent sampling. Tumor samples were assessed, and every one had over 85% viable tumor cells. Concerning this clonotype: The antigen remains unidentified.

Germline-derived CDR1 and CDR2 are SNHLY and FYNNEI. The CDR3 is 15 residues long. Notes on the study in general: Tumor top-250-clone fractions significantly exceeded those of blood (p = 0.039).

Reverse transcription of approximately 500 ng total RNA with a constant-region primer produced TCR beta cDNA. Libraries for TCR beta were built through three nested multiplex PCR rounds, which together made up a slightly modified ARM-PCR procedure. TRBV1-TRBV30 forward primers and a C-beta reverse primer were used in the first two PCR rounds, which each ran for 9 to 10 cycles. TCRdb re-derived calls from the multiplex PCR reads in MiXCR, one entry per CDR3 protein. The data show under 200,000 distinct CDR3 sequences, around four fifths seen once. The sample was tumor tissue from primary liver carcinoma. The chain combines TRBV2 with TRBJ2-2; D might be TRBD2 (6 bases). The origin of this receptor is a man aged 35 to 55 with primary liver carcinoma and hepatitis B virus infection. The CDR3 bases are TGTACTAGCAGTGAAATAGGGAGGAACGACTGGGAGCTGTTTTTT. Its translation is CTSSEIGRNDWELFF.